These 25 T cell receptor beta chains were sequenced from one sample in a study of cytomegalovirus exposure and HLA in healthy donors. Both 60 Vbeta primers and 13 Jbeta primers went into the PCR. Measured with immunoSEQ multiplex PCR; TCRdb has only the in-frame clones, and not every one. The data contain about 170,000 clones, around 80% of them singletons. The sequenced sample consisted of PBMCs. The receptors stem from a woman aged 50 to 60 in good health and CMV-seropositive.

The chain combines TRBV2 with TRBJ1-1; 8 nucleotides match TRBD1. V shed 6 bases, J shed 1 base, and the junction held 4 bases outside the gene matches. This CDR3 spans 14 amino acids. Germline lookup yields CDR1 SNHLY and CDR2 FYNNEI. Written as DNA, the CDR3 is TGTGCCAGCAGAGGGACAGGCCGGAACACTGAAGCTTTCTTT. Its protein is CASRGTGRNTEAFF.

The chain has TRBV4-2 and TRBJ1-5, with unresolved D. CDR1 LGHNA and CDR2 YNFKEQ come from the germline V gene. The CDR3 totals 15 residues. V lost 7 bases to trimming and J lost 2 bases, with 15 bases between them. The CDR3 region is CASTITAWGNQPQHF. CDR3 in DNA: TGTGCCAGCACCATTACAGCTTGGGGCAATCAGCCCCAGCATTTT.

The chain employs TRBV7-8 and TRBJ1-1; D is unresolved. CDR1 is SGHVS and CDR2 is FQNEAQ in the germline V gene. V lost 5 bases, J lost 2 bases, and 12 bases lay in between. The CDR3 sequence is 14 residues long. Written as DNA, the CDR3 is TGTGCCAGCAGCCCGCCGGTTGCAAACACTGAAGCTTTCTTT. It encodes CASSPPVANTEAFF.

The genes are TRBV19 and TRBJ2-5, with D possibly TRBD1 on 6 matching bases. Germline assignment: CDR1 LNHDA and CDR2 SQIVND (reference sequence). There are 15 residues in the CDR3. Deletions cut 2 bases from V and 1 base from J, with 11 bases between. The CDR3 here is CASSITGRGQETQYF. The DNA for the CDR3 is TGTGCCAGTAGTATAACCGGCAGGGGCCAAGAGACCCAGTACTTC.

This chain joins TRBV7-2 and TRBJ2-7; 7 bases agree with TRBD2. The J segment lost 7 bases and the V segment lost 6 bases, leaving 9 bases of the junction unmatched. The CDR3 runs to 13 residues. The V gene's germline CDR1 is SGHTA and CDR2 FQGNSA. The CDR3 reads CASRFGTGGEQYF. DNA for the CDR3: TGTGCCAGCAGATTTGGGACGGGGGGAGAGCAGTACTTC. Based on the CDR3 plus reference TRBV7-2 and TRBJ2-7, the full variable domain is GAGVSQSPSNKVTEKGKDVELRCDPISGHTALYWYRQSLGQGLEFLIYFQGNSAPDKSGLPSDRFSAERTGGSVSTLTIQRTQQEDSAVYLCASRFGTGGEQYFGPGTRLTVT.

This clone has more than one count but fewer than ten. The CDR3 reads CASSPRGLEQFF. DNA of the CDR3: TGTGCCAGCAGTCCTCGGGGGTTAGAGCAGTTCTTC. The gene calls are TRBV27 and TRBJ2-1, with D tentatively TRBD2 (6 bases). The CDR3 spans 12 residues. Germline V gene lookup returns CDR1 MNHEY and CDR2 SMNVEV (reference sequence). V was pared by 5 bases and J by 10 bases, with 12 bases between.

The chain employs TRBV7-9 and TRBJ2-1; D gene ambiguous. V gave up 5 bases and J gave up 11 bases, with 13 bases separating them. This CDR3 has 12 amino acids. Germline V gives CDR1 SEHNR, CDR2 FQNEAQ (reference sequence). The CDR3 region is CASSRGEPKQFF. DNA of the CDR3: TGTGCCAGCAGCCGAGGTGAGCCTAAGCAGTTCTTC.

The rearrangement joins TRBV4-2 to TRBJ1-5; no reliable D call. Trimming cost V 1 base and J 7 bases, with 11 bases left between them. Germline lookup yields CDR1 LGHNA and CDR2 YNFKEQ. The CDR3 totals 14 residues. Written as DNA, the CDR3 is TGTGCCAGCAGCCAAGTACGGGTGCGGCAGCCCCAGCATTTT. This gives the protein CASSQVRVRQPQHF.

The J gene is TRBJ2-5, the V gene TRBV6-5; TRBD2 matches at 13 bases. The CDR3 runs to 15 residues. V lost 5 bases and J lost 2; bases outside the gene matches: 2. The germline gives CDR1 MNHEY, CDR2 SVGAGI. CDR3 region: CASSGLAGVQETQYF. CDR3 coding DNA: TGTGCCAGCAGTGGACTAGCGGGGGTTCAAGAGACCCAGTACTTC.

This clone occurred a few times. This chain connects TRBV4-1 to TRBJ1-6; D remains ambiguous. CDR3 size: 16 residues. Germline V CDR1 and CDR2: MGHRA, YSYEKL. V lost 3 bases and J 8 bases, leaving 17 bases between the germline ends. The CDR3 sequence is CASSHSYLVWDSPLHF. The CDR3 DNA reads TGCGCCAGCAGCCATTCCTATCTAGTCTGGGATTCACCCCTCCACTTT.

This clone showed up just once. CDR3 in DNA: TGTGCCAGCAGCCTAGGGGCGACAGAAGAAGCTTTCTTT. Its protein is CASSLGATEEAFF. The genes are TRBV7-9 and TRBJ1-1, with a weak D call TRBD1 (5 bases). The CDR3 is 13 residues long. From germline, CDR1 is SEHNR and CDR2 FQNEAQ (reference sequence). V was clipped by 5 bases and J by 8 bases, with 15 bases between them.

The genes are TRBV6-1 and TRBJ2-3, with D unresolved. V was clipped by 3 bases and J by 0 bases, with 7 bases between them. This CDR3 has 14 amino acids. Looked up from germline, CDR1 is MNHNS and CDR2 is SASEGT. The CDR3 coding sequence is TGTGCCAGCAGTGAGACACCTAGCACAGATACGCAGTATTTT. Its protein product is CASSETPSTDTQYF.

The chain uses TRBV18 and TRBJ1-5, with 9 positions matching TRBD1. Germline V gene sequence: CDR1 KGHSH, CDR2 LQKENI. The CDR3 runs to 15 residues. J lost 7 bases, V lost 5 bases, and 9 bases had no gene match. CDR3 sequence reads: CASSTRQGVDQPQHF. The CDR3 DNA sequence: TGTGCCAGCTCAACCCGACAGGGGGTTGACCAGCCCCAGCATTTT. The full variable domain, in which reference TRBV18 and TRBJ1-5 provide the parts outside the CDR3, is NAGVMQNPRHLVRRRGQEARLRCSPMKGHSHVYWYRQLPEEGLKFMVYLQKENIIDESGMPKERFSAEFPKEGPSILRIQQVVRGDSAAYFCASSTRQGVDQPQHFGDGTRLSIL.

The rearrangement joins TRBV11-2 to TRBJ2-7; D perhaps matches TRBD1 (5 bases). V lost 0 bases and J 0 bases, leaving 9 bases between the germline ends. The CDR3 runs 15 residues. Germline CDR1 is SGHAT and CDR2 is FQNNGV. The CDR3 sequence: CASSLEQVRSYEQYF. The CDR3 DNA follows: TGTGCCAGCAGCTTAGAACAGGTGCGCTCCTACGAGCAGTACTTC.

The rearrangement joins TRBV19 to TRBJ1-4; maybe TRBD1 (5 bases). V lost 2 bases and J 4 bases, leaving 11 bases between the germline ends. Germline V gene sequence: CDR1 LNHDA, CDR2 SQIVND (reference sequence). The CDR3 contains 15 residues. Here the CDR3 reads CASSILSGNNEKLFF. CDR3 coding DNA: TGTGCCAGTAGTATACTTTCAGGGAATAATGAAAAACTGTTTTTT.

V is TRBV4-1 and J is TRBJ1-2; the match to TRBD1 covers 12 bases. Germline CDR1 MGHRA, CDR2 YSYEKL. Trimming at V came to 1 base and at J to 4 bases, leaving 10 bases not matched to a gene. This CDR3 has 18 residues. In DNA, the CDR3 is TGCGCCAGCAGCCAAGGAGGCACCGGGACAGGGGGCAGCTATGGCTACACCTTC. Its protein is CASSQGGTGTGGSYGYTF.

V gene TRBV6-5 combines with J gene TRBJ2-1; 7 bases are shared with TRBD1. CDR3 length equals 14 residues. With V trimmed by 5 bases and J by 4 bases, 5 bases remained unmatched. Germline loops: CDR1 MNHEY, CDR2 SVGAGI. The CDR3 DNA sequence: TGTGCCAGCAGTCCCGGGACAGAGTACAATGAGCAGTTCTTC. It translates to CASSPGTEYNEQFF.

The gene calls are TRBV7-8 and TRBJ1-1, with D possibly being TRBD1 (5 bases). The CDR3 totals 13 residues. The germline V gene has CDR1 SGHVS and CDR2 FQNEAQ. Trimming left V 5 bases short and J 2 bases short, with 9 bases between. This chain's CDR3 is CASSTDKNTEAFF. The CDR3 coding sequence is TGTGCCAGCAGCACGGACAAAAACACTGAAGCTTTCTTT.

This clone is a singleton in its sample. The chain carries TRBV10-2 and TRBJ1-2, with 7 bases fitting TRBD1. Germline CDR1 and CDR2: WSHSY and SAAADI. V lost 4 bases, J lost 7 bases, and 12 bases stayed unmatched. This CDR3 spans 15 amino acids. In DNA, the CDR3 is TGCGCCAGCAGTGGCGGGACAGACACTCTCACTGGCTACACCTTC. Encoded protein: CASSGGTDTLTGYTF.

This clone was recorded once. At one of its ends the junction is not consistent with the germline gene, which may arise from a read error. The rearrangement links TRBV7-9 to TRBJ1-1; TRBD1 aligns across 7 bases. CDR1 and CDR2 (germline): SEHNR, FQNEAQ (reference sequence). The CDR3 has 15 amino acids. DNA for the CDR3: TGTGCCAGCAGCTTTGCTACCGGAGGGGGCACTGAAGGTTTCTTT. This gives the protein CASSFATGGGTEGFF.

This clone was counted between two and nine times. The chain joins TRBV4-1 to TRBJ1-2; possible D gene TRBD1, 5 bases. Trimming pared 2 bases from V and 4 bases from J, leaving 14 bases between. The CDR3 has 15 amino acids. Germline CDR1 and CDR2: MGHRA and YSYEKL. The CDR3 bases are TGCGCCAGCAGCCAACCCGGACCCGGGGGCTATGGCTACACCTTC. Translation gives CASSQPGPGGYGYTF.

The rearrangement links TRBV7-3 to TRBJ2-5; 9 positions agree with TRBD2. Trimming took 5 bases from V and 5 from J; bases not matched to a gene: 9. Germline CDR1 is SGHTA and CDR2 is FQGTGA. The CDR3 spans 15 residues. CDR3 nucleotide sequence: TGTGCCAGCAGCCAAGCGGGGGGCGAAGTGGAGACCCAGTACTTC. This translates into CASSQAGGEVETQYF.

This rearrangement joins TRBV11-2 to TRBJ2-7; 10 bases align to TRBD2. CDR1 and CDR2 (germline): SGHAT, FQNNGV. The CDR3 sequence is 14 residues long. The trim removed 2 bases at V and 6 bases at J, leaving 4 bases unmatched. CDR3 protein: CASSLRVAGGEQYF. In DNA form, the CDR3 reads TGTGCCAGCAGCTTAAGGGTAGCGGGGGGCGAGCAGTACTTC.

The J gene is TRBJ2-7, the V gene TRBV5-1, with a possible D match to TRBD1 (5 bases). The germline CDR1 and CDR2 sequences are SGHRS and YFSETQ. Trimming stripped 4 bases from V and 2 bases from J, with 16 bases between. The CDR3 covers 15 residues. The CDR3 loop reads CASSVTGNAPYEQYF. The CDR3 DNA follows: TGCGCCAGCAGCGTCACAGGCAACGCGCCCTACGAGCAGTACTTC. Supplemented by reference TRBV5-1 and TRBJ2-7, the full variable domain reads KAGVTQTPRYLIKTRGQQVTLSCSPISGHRSVSWYQQTPGQGLQFLFEYFSETQRNKGNFPGRFSGRQFSNSRSEMNVSTLELGDSALYLCASSVTGNAPYEQYFGPGTRLTVT.

DNA for the CDR3: TGTGCCAGCAGCGTAGTCCCAGGGCAGGACGCTGAAGCTTTCTTT. Its protein product is CASSVVPGQDAEAFF. The rearrangement uses TRBV9 and TRBJ1-1, with D maybe TRBD1 (5 bases). Germline V lookup: CDR1 SGDLS, CDR2 YYNGEE. V dropped 0 bases and J dropped 6 bases, with 15 bases sitting between them. The CDR3 is 15 amino acids.